A single sample gave rise to the 10 T cell receptor beta chains below, sequenced in a study of blood T cell repertoires in COVID-19. Using immunoSEQ multiplex PCR, the repertoire was profiled, and TCRdb retains in-frame clones only, with some absent. The data contain fewer than 85,000 clones, around 91% of them singletons. The sample comprised peripheral blood. These receptors originate from a human donor in a cohort sampled during active COVID-19.

A remark on this clone: The sample contains more than one DNA sequence encoding this CDR3. V is TRBV28 and J is TRBJ1-6, with a tentative D call TRBD1 (6 bases). The V gene's germline CDR1 is MDHEN and CDR2 SYDVKM. This CDR3 is built from 15 residues. V lost 2 bases to trimming and J lost 4 bases, with 9 bases between them. The CDR3 is CASSLGQGYNSPLHF. In DNA, the CDR3 is TGTGCCAGCAGTTTAGGGCAGGGGTATAATTCACCCCTCCACTTT.

The V call is TRBV6-5, the J call TRBJ2-7; no definite D call. CDR3 length equals 10 residues. The V gene lost 7 bases and the J gene lost 3 bases, with 4 bases spanning the gap. CDR1 is MNHEY and CDR2 is SVGAGI in the germline V gene. The CDR3 nucleotides are TGTGCCAGCACTCTCTACGAGCAGTACTTC. Translating it yields CASTLYEQYF.

The V and J genes are TRBV7-3 and TRBJ1-1, with TRBD1 as a possible D gene (5 bases). From germline, CDR1 is SGHTA and CDR2 FQGTGA. With 3 bases removed from V and 4 bases from J, the gap between germline ends came to 12 bases. The CDR3 has 14 residues. CDR3 loop: CASSFDSGSTEAFF. CDR3 bases: TGTGCCAGCAGCTTTGACAGCGGGAGCACTGAAGCTTTCTTT.

This chain connects TRBV2 to TRBJ2-7; no firm D call. V was pared by 6 bases and J by 6 bases, with 12 bases between. CDR3 length: 12 amino acids. From germline, CDR1 is SNHLY and CDR2 FYNNEI. CDR3 coding DNA: TGTGCCAGCAGCGACACCTTGGGCGAGCAGTACTTC. Translation: CASSDTLGEQYF.

The rearrangement uses TRBV6-5 and TRBJ1-2; D call uncertain. V lost 7 bases and J 4 bases, leaving 16 bases between the germline ends. Germline CDR1 reads MNHEY; CDR2 reads SVGAGI. This CDR3 region has 14 residues. The CDR3 DNA reads TGTGCCAGCACCAGCGTGATAGTAGTCTATGGCTACACCTTC. Translated: CASTSVIVVYGYTF.

The gene calls are TRBV28 and TRBJ1-2, with D tentatively TRBD1 (6 bases). Looked up from germline, CDR1 is MDHEN and CDR2 is SYDVKM. CDR3 length equals 13 residues. V lost 6 bases and J 0 bases, leaving 8 bases between the germline ends. CDR3 in DNA: TGTGCCAGCAGGGGGGCAACTAACTATGGCTACACCTTC. It encodes CASRGATNYGYTF.

The genes are TRBV7-8 and TRBJ1-1; the match to TRBD1 covers 7 bases. The CDR3 extends over 13 amino acids. Germline-derived CDR1 and CDR2 are SGHVS and FQNEAQ. V gave up 8 bases and J gave up 2 bases; unmatched junction bases: 5. CDR3 DNA sequence: TGTGCCAGCTCCGGGACAGTTAACACTGAAGCTTTCTTT. Its protein is CASSGTVNTEAFF. The full variable domain, its missing parts supplied by reference TRBV7-8 and TRBJ1-1, is GAGVSQSPRYKVAKRGQDVALRCDPISGHVSLFWYQQALGQGPEFLTYFQNEAQLDKSGLPSDRFFAERPEGSVSTLKIQRTQQEDSAVYLCASSGTVNTEAFFGQGTRLTVV.

This chain connects TRBV5-4 to TRBJ1-2, with no clear D. V was trimmed by 0 bases and J by 10 bases, leaving 7 bases between them. The CDR3 sequence is 11 residues long. Germline V lookup: CDR1 SGHNT, CDR2 YYREEE (reference sequence). CDR3 protein: CASSLGAYYTF. The CDR3 bases are TGTGCCAGCAGCTTGGGTGCGTACTACACCTTC.

This chain connects TRBV11-2 to TRBJ2-7, with TRBD1 matching over 8 bases. V shed 3 bases, J shed 5 bases, and the junction held 12 bases outside the gene matches. This CDR3 spans 16 amino acids. Germline lookup yields CDR1 SGHAT and CDR2 FQNNGV. CDR3 sequence reads: CASSFHPQGAGNEQYF. CDR3 nucleotide sequence: TGTGCCAGCAGCTTTCATCCCCAGGGGGCAGGAAACGAGCAGTACTTC. The entire variable domain, with the rest obtained from reference TRBV11-2 and TRBJ2-7, is as follows: EAGVAQSPRYKIIEKRQSVAFWCNPISGHATLYWYQQILGQGPKLLIQFQNNGVVDDSQLPKDRFSAERLKGVDSTLKIQPAKLEDSAVYLCASSFHPQGAGNEQYFGPGTRLTVT.

This chain links TRBV6-6 with TRBJ1-4; 10 nucleotides line up with TRBD1. The germline V gene has CDR1 MNHNY and CDR2 SVGAGI (reference sequence). This CDR3 region has 14 residues. The V and J ends lost 6 bases and 7 bases, in that order; junction bases with no gene match: 5. The CDR3 is CASRLTGGGEKLFF. The CDR3 DNA reads as TGTGCCAGCAGGCTGACAGGGGGCGGTGAAAAACTGTTTTTT.